The entry below describes one T cell receptor beta chain. Its target is unknown. This entry comes from a study of OX40 agonist ivuxolimab in advanced cancers. Study at large: The dose-escalation group included hepatocellular carcinoma, melanoma, renal cell carcinoma and head and neck cancer. Study-level points and caveats: CD4+ and CD8+ blood T cells expanded clonally by week 6 at 0.1 to 3.0 mg/kg. With doses of 0.1-3.0 mg/kg, partial responders showed among the lowest clonal expansion.

TCRdb keeps only in-frame clones here, not all; method: immunoSEQ multiplex PCR. The sample records some 80,000 clones, 80% to 90% being singletons. Germline-derived CDR1 and CDR2 are KGHSH and LQKENI. Deletions cut 1 base from V and 4 bases from J, with 13 bases between. The CDR3 extends over 15 amino acids. This sequence joins TRBV18 and TRBJ1-1, with D perhaps matching TRBD1 (6 bases). The source of this sequence is an adult with an advanced solid tumor such as melanoma, head and neck, liver or kidney cancer. The material sequenced was CD4+ or CD8+ T cells sorted from blood, taken in a trial of the OX40 agonist ivuxolimab. As DNA, the CDR3 is TGTGCCAGCTCACCACGGGGGGGGCCAGTCACTGAAGCTTTCTTT. Its protein is CASSPRGGPVTEAFF.